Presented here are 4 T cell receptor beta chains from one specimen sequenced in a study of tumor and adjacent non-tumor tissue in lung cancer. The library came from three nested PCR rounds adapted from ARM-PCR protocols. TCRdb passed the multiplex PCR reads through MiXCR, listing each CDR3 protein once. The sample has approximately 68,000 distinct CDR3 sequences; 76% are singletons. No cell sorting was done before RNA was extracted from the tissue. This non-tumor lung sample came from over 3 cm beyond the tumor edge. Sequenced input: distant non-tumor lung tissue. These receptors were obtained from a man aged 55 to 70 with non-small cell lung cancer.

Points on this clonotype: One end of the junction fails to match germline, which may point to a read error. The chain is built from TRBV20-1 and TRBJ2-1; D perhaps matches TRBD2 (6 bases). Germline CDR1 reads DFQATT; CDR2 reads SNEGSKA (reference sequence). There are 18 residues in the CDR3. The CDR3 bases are TGCAGTGTTAGAGATCGCACTGGTAGCGGAGAAAATTACAATGAGCAGTTCTTC. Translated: CSVRDRTGSGENYNEQFF.

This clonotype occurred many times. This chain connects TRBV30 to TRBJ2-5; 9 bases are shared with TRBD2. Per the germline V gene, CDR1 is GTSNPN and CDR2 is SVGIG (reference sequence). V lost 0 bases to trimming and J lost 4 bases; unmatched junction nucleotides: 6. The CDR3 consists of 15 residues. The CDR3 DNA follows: TGTGCCTGGAGTGTAATAGCGGGAGCCGCAGAGACCCAGTACTTC. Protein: CAWSVIAGAAETQYF.

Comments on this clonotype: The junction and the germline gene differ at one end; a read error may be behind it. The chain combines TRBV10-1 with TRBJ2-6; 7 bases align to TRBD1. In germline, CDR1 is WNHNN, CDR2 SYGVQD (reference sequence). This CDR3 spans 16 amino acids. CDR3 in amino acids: CASSPGQSDGANILTF. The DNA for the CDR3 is TGTGCCAGCAGTCCGGGACAGTCAGATGGGGCCAACATCCTGACTTTC.

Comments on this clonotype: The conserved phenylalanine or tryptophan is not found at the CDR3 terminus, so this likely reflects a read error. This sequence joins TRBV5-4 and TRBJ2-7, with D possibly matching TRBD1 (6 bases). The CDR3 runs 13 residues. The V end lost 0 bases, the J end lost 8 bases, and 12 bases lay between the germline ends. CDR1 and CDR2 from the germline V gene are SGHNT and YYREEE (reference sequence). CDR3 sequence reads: CASSLGDTGKQYL. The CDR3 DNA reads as TGTGCCAGCAGCTTGGGGGACACAGGCAAGCAGTACTTG.